Below, 23 T cell receptor beta chains from the same sample are listed, as sequenced in a study of blood T cell repertoires in COVID-19. Using immunoSEQ multiplex PCR, the repertoire was profiled, and TCRdb retains in-frame clones only, with some absent. Altogether roughly 130,000 clones are present, roughly 81% being singletons, with the ten largest covering around 3.2%. The sequenced sample consisted of PBMCs or T cells enriched from blood (not recorded which). The origin of the receptors is a woman between 45 and 60 years old with acute COVID-19.

In DNA form, the CDR3 reads TGCGCCAGCAGCCCCGGGACAGTAAACAATGAGCAGTTCTTC. Amino acids: CASSPGTVNNEQFF. This chain joins TRBV5-1 and TRBJ2-1, with TRBD1 identical over 7 bases. J gave up 5 bases and V 4 bases, and 6 bases lay outside the gene matches. The CDR3 consists of 14 residues. CDR1 is SGHRS and CDR2 is YFSETQ in the germline V gene.

This clone appeared once. The V gene is TRBV28, the J gene TRBJ1-2; D unclear. Germline V gene data show CDR1 as MDHEN and CDR2 as SYDVKM. V dropped 6 bases and J dropped 5 bases, with 13 bases sitting between them. This CDR3 has 13 amino acids. The CDR3 bases are TGTGCCAGCAGCTGGGCGTGGGCTTATGGCTACACCTTC. Translating it yields CASSWAWAYGYTF.

The chain has TRBV19 and TRBJ2-1; the match to TRBD1 covers 9 bases. CDR1 LNHDA and CDR2 SQIVND come from the germline V gene (reference sequence). This CDR3 spans 16 amino acids. V lost 0 bases, J lost 8 bases, and 8 bases stayed unmatched. The CDR3 reads CASSIDLQGAIYEQFF. The CDR3 DNA sequence: TGTGCCAGTAGTATAGATCTACAGGGGGCTATTTATGAGCAGTTCTTC.

Only one count was recorded for this clone. V is TRBV29-1 and J is TRBJ2-5; TRBD2 is a possible D gene (6 bases). The CDR3 extends over 15 amino acids. The V end lost 6 bases, the J end lost 0 bases, and 17 bases lay between the germline ends. CDR1 and CDR2 (germline): SQVTM, ANQGSEA. The CDR3 is CSVPPGAGYQETQYF. CDR3 sequence (DNA): TGCAGCGTCCCCCCAGGAGCGGGTTACCAAGAGACCCAGTACTTC. The full variable domain, its missing parts supplied by reference TRBV29-1 and TRBJ2-5, is SAVISQKPSRDICQRGTSLTIQCQVDSQVTMMFWYRQQPGQSLTLIATANQGSEATYESGFVIDKFPISRPNLTFSTLTVSNMSPEDSSIYLCSVPPGAGYQETQYFGPGTRLLVL.

The genes are TRBV2 and TRBJ1-4; 9 bases map to TRBD1. This CDR3 has 14 residues. Per the germline V gene, CDR1 is SNHLY and CDR2 is FYNNEI. V dropped 5 bases and J dropped 6; count of bases not matched to a gene: 4. Here the CDR3 DNA reads TGTGCCAGCAGTAAACAGGGGGCTTATGAAAAACTGTTTTTT. This encodes CASSKQGAYEKLFF.

In this sample, this clone turned up once. The gene calls are TRBV19 and TRBJ1-6; D gene ambiguous. The germline V and J ends were trimmed by 3 bases and 10 bases, with 7 bases remaining between them. The CDR3 has 12 amino acids. Looked up from germline, CDR1 is LNHDA and CDR2 is SQIVND (reference sequence). The CDR3 spells CASSMRESPLHF. In DNA, the CDR3 is TGTGCCAGTAGTATGCGGGAGTCACCCCTCCACTTT.

J is TRBJ1-1 and V is TRBV14; no reliable D call. Germline CDR1 reads SGHDN; CDR2 reads FVKESK. The CDR3 length is 14 residues. V lost 0 bases to trimming and J lost 7 bases, with 12 bases between them. The CDR3 reads CASSQDWRGFEAFF. For the CDR3, the DNA is TGTGCCAGCAGCCAAGATTGGAGAGGGTTTGAAGCTTTCTTT.

V is TRBV5-1 and J is TRBJ2-1, with 9 bases lining up with TRBD2. The CDR3 has 15 amino acids. Germline V CDR1 and CDR2: SGHRS, YFSETQ. Trimming cost V 0 bases and J 8 bases; bases outside gene matches: 6. CDR3 bases: TGCGCCAGCAGCTTGGTTAGCGGGAGTTTCGATGAGCAGTTCTTC. Protein: CASSLVSGSFDEQFF.

The genes are TRBV28 and TRBJ2-1; D not resolved. Germline CDR1 MDHEN, CDR2 SYDVKM. The CDR3 is 13 amino acids. Trimming shortened V by 8 bases and J by 0 bases, and 8 bases separated the two germline ends. The CDR3 is CASCDTSYNEQFF. The CDR3 region has the DNA TGTGCCAGCTGCGACACCTCCTACAATGAGCAGTTCTTC.

CDR3 amino acids: CASSLQTGVEAFF. The CDR3, as DNA: TGTGCCAGCAGTTTACAAACGGGGGTGGAAGCTTTCTTT. The V and J genes are TRBV12-3 or TRBV12-4 and TRBJ1-1; possible D gene TRBD1, 5 bases. This CDR3 has 13 amino acids. Trimming left V 2 bases short and J 8 bases short, with 12 bases between.

This chain uses TRBV27 with TRBJ1-2; a possible D gene is TRBD1 (6 bases). This CDR3 contains 14 residues. Germline CDR1 reads MNHEY; CDR2 reads SMNVEV (reference sequence). V was shortened by 5 bases and J by 3 bases, with 13 bases between the two germline ends. The CDR3 nucleotides are TGTGCCAGCAGTGCCAACAGGGAAGACTATGGCTACACCTTC. Translation gives CASSANREDYGYTF.

The chain is built from TRBV27 and TRBJ1-1; TRBD1 is a possible D gene (6 bases). The germline V gene encodes CDR1 MNHEY and CDR2 SMNVEV (reference sequence). V was shortened by 2 bases and J by 3 bases, with 13 bases between the two germline ends. The CDR3 length is 15 residues. This CDR3 is CASSLRGAPDTEAFF. CDR3 bases: TGTGCCAGCAGTTTACGGGGGGCGCCAGACACTGAAGCTTTCTTT.

This chain links TRBV18 with TRBJ2-3; 8 bases align to TRBD1. Germline values: CDR1 KGHSH, CDR2 LQKENI. The CDR3 runs to 15 residues. After removal of 3 bases from V and 3 bases from J, the junction contained 5 bases not matched to a gene. The CDR3 sequence is CASSPGTGTTDTQYF. CDR3 DNA sequence: TGTGCCAGCTCACCCGGGACAGGTACTACAGATACGCAGTATTTT.

The chain recombines TRBV27 with TRBJ2-7; 8 bases map to TRBD1. This CDR3 contains 14 residues. The germline V gene encodes CDR1 MNHEY and CDR2 SMNVEV (reference sequence). V dropped 7 bases and J dropped 2; count of bases not matched to a gene: 7. The DNA for the CDR3 is TGTGCCAGCAACCGACAGGGGCCGACCTACGAGCAGTACTTC. Amino acid sequence: CASNRQGPTYEQYF.

This rearrangement joins TRBV7-9 to TRBJ1-2; D is ambiguous. Germline CDR1 SEHNR, CDR2 FQNEAQ (reference sequence). This CDR3 comprises 14 residues. V shed 6 bases and J shed 1 base, with 12 bases lying between them. The CDR3: CASSSGVINYGYTF. The DNA for the CDR3 is TGTGCCAGCAGTTCCGGGGTCATTAACTATGGCTACACCTTC.

This chain uses TRBV6-1 with TRBJ2-1, with D uncertain. Germline V gene data show CDR1 as MNHNS and CDR2 as SASEGT. Trimming shortened V by 0 bases and J by 8 bases, and 11 bases separated the two germline ends. The CDR3 is 14 amino acids. In DNA, the CDR3 is TGTGCCAGCAGTGAAGCCGAGTGGTTGGATGAGCAGTTCTTC. It is translated as CASSEAEWLDEQFF.

V usage is TRBV25-1 and J usage is TRBJ2-7; tentative D call: TRBD1 (6 bases). The CDR3 is 15 amino acids. From germline, CDR1 is MGHDK and CDR2 SYGVNS. The germline V and J ends were trimmed by 4 bases and 2 bases, with 15 bases remaining between them. CDR3 region: CASSASWDNPYEQYF. Written as DNA, the CDR3 is TGTGCCAGCAGTGCGTCGTGGGACAACCCCTACGAGCAGTACTTC.

The gene calls are TRBV5-1 and TRBJ2-7, with TRBD2 matching 13 bases. Germline trimming cut 4 bases from V and 4 bases from J; bases unmatched to any gene: 8. The CDR3 contains 16 residues. Germline V lookup: CDR1 SGHRS, CDR2 YFSETQ. The CDR3 nucleotides are TGCGCCAGCAGCCCCGGGACTAGCGGGAAATCATACGAGCAGTACTTC. Its translation is CASSPGTSGKSYEQYF. The full variable domain, with the rest looked up from reference TRBV5-1 and TRBJ2-7, is KAGVTQTPRYLIKTRGQQVTLSCSPISGHRSVSWYQQTPGQGLQFLFEYFSETQRNKGNFPGRFSGRQFSNSRSEMNVSTLELGDSALYLCASSPGTSGKSYEQYFGPGTRLTVT.

The chain links TRBV6-6 to TRBJ1-2; 10 nucleotides agree with TRBD1. Trimming cost V 5 bases and J 8 bases; bases outside gene matches: 8. There are 14 residues in the CDR3. CDR1 is MNHNY and CDR2 is SVGAGI in the germline V gene (reference sequence). In DNA form, the CDR3 reads TGTGCCAGCAGTGGACCGGGACAGGGGTTGGGCTACACCTTC. This translates into CASSGPGQGLGYTF.

This clone was counted once. The CDR3 region is CASSPNQGVQETQYF. In DNA form, the CDR3 reads TGCGCCAGCAGCCCGAACCAGGGGGTCCAAGAGACCCAGTACTTC. The rearrangement links TRBV5-1 to TRBJ2-5; TRBD1 matches at 7 bases. This CDR3 contains 15 residues. CDR1 and CDR2 (germline): SGHRS, YFSETQ. Germline trimming cut 4 bases from V and 1 base from J; bases unmatched to any gene: 7. Full variable domain (remainder filled in from reference TRBV5-1 and TRBJ2-5): KAGVTQTPRYLIKTRGQQVTLSCSPISGHRSVSWYQQTPGQGLQFLFEYFSETQRNKGNFPGRFSGRQFSNSRSEMNVSTLELGDSALYLCASSPNQGVQETQYFGPGTRLLVL.

The chain links TRBV2 to TRBJ2-7; the D is unclear. Germline V CDR1 and CDR2: SNHLY, FYNNEI. Trimming stripped 4 bases from V and 4 bases from J, with 8 bases between. This CDR3 has 12 residues. The CDR3 sequence is CASSVLVYEQYF. CDR3 in DNA: TGTGCCAGCAGTGTCCTTGTTTACGAGCAGTACTTC.

The V and J genes are TRBV19 and TRBJ1-4, with 8 bases fitting TRBD1. V was pared by 4 bases and J by 8 bases, with 15 bases of the junction left unmatched. The CDR3 runs to 17 residues. The germline V gene has CDR1 LNHDA and CDR2 SQIVND (reference sequence). The CDR3 sequence: CASSTTRASTGDEKLFF. The CDR3 DNA is TGTGCCAGTAGTACTACAAGGGCCTCGACAGGGGACGAAAAACTGTTTTTT.

The CDR3 DNA is TGTGCCAGCAGCAAACGGGCGGGAGGGCCCGGAGATACGCAGTATTTT. It specifies CASSKRAGGPGDTQYF. The gene calls are TRBV7-8 and TRBJ2-3; 9 bases are shared with TRBD2. The CDR3 runs 16 residues. V dropped 5 bases and J dropped 5; count of bases not matched to a gene: 11. CDR1 is SGHVS, CDR2 FQNEAQ, per germline.